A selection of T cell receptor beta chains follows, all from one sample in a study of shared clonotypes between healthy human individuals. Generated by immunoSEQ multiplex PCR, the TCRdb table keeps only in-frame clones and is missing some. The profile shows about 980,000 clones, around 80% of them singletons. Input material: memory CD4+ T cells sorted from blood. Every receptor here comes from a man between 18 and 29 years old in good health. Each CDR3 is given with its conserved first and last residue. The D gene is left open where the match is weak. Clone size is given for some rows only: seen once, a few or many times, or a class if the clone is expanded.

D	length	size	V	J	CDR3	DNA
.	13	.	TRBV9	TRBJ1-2	CASSVGQGYGYTF	TGTGCCAGCAGCGTAGGGCAGGGCTATGGCTACACCTTC
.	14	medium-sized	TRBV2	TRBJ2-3	CASRGVGTTDTQYF	TGTGCCAGCAGGGGGGTTGGTACTACAGATACGCAGTATTTT
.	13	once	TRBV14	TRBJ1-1	CASSLKGGAEAFF	TGTGCCAGCAGCCTTAAGGGCGGGGCTGAAGCTTTCTTT
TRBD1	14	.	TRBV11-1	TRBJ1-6	CASSPGQRNSPLHF	TGTGCCAGCAGCCCGGGACAGAGAAATTCACCCCTCCACTTT
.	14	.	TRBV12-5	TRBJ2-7	CASGLLTHSHEQYF	TGTGCTAGTGGTTTGCTAACCCATTCCCACGAGCAGTACTTC
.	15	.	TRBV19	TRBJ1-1	CASSIVALPNTEAFF	TGTGCCAGTAGTATAGTGGCCCTACCGAACACTGAAGCTTTCTTT
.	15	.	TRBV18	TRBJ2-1	CASSPMGRGYNEQFF	TGTGCCAGCTCACCAATGGGTAGAGGGTACAATGAGCAGTTCTTC
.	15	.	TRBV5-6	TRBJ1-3	CASSDLQGERNTIYF	TGTGCCAGCAGCGACCTACAGGGAGAGAGAAACACCATATATTTT
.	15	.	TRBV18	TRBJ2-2	CASSPGLPNTGELFF	TGTGCCAGCTCACCGGGACTGCCGAACACCGGGGAGCTGTTTTTT
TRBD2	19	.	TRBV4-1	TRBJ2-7	CASSQVGTSGRQSSYEQYF	TGCGCCAGCAGCCAAGTCGGGACTAGCGGGAGGCAGAGCTCCTACGAGCAGTACTTC
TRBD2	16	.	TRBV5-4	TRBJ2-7	CASSLAGGSGAYEQYF	TGTGCCAGCAGCTTGGCGGGGGGTAGCGGGGCCTACGAGCAGTACTTC
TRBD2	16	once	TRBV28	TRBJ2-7	CASSFARGGPPYEQYF	TGTGCCAGCAGTTTCGCTCGCGGGGGGCCCCCCTACGAGCAGTACTTC
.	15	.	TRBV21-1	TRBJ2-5	CASNLPGQGAETQYF	TGTGCCAGCAACCTCCCGGGACAGGGGGCGGAGACCCAGTACTTC
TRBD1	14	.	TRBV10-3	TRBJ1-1	CATATGGLNTEAFF	TGTGCCACCGCGACAGGGGGCCTGAACACTGAAGCTTTCTTT
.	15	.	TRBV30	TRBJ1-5	CAWRGDGYSNQPQHF	TGTGCCTGGAGGGGGGACGGCTATAGCAATCAGCCCCAGCATTTT
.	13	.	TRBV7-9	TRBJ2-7	CASGAGHLSEQYF	TGTGCCAGCGGGGCAGGCCACCTTTCCGAGCAGTACTTC
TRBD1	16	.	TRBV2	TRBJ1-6	CASSSGTGLYNSPLHF	TGTGCCAGCAGTAGCGGGACAGGTCTATATAATTCACCCCTCCACTTT
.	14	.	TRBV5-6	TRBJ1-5	CASSLARGNQPQHF	TGTGCCAGCAGCTTGGCCAGGGGAAACCAGCCCCAGCATTTT
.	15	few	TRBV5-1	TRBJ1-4	CASSLVGGDLEKLFF	TGCGCCAGCAGCTTGGTGGGGGGTGATTTGGAAAAACTGTTTTTT
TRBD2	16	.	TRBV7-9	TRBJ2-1	CASSPWTSGKANEQFF	TGTGCCAGCAGCCCCTGGACTAGCGGGAAGGCCAATGAGCAGTTCTTC
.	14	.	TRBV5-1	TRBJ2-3	CASSPPDRTDTQYF	TGCGCCAGCAGCCCACCGGATCGGACAGATACGCAGTATTTT
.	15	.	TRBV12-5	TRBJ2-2	CASGGLGLLIGELFF	TGTGCTAGTGGTGGATTGGGACTCCTCATTGGGGAGCTGTTTTTT
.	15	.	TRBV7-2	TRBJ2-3	CASSLSVLSTDTQYF	TGTGCCAGCAGCTTATCTGTTTTATCCACAGATACGCAGTATTTT
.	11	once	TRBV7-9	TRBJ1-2	CATSLLAGYTF	TGTGCCACCAGTCTCCTGGCGGGCTACACCTTC
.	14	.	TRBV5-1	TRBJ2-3	CASRNRGSIDTQYF	TGCGCCAGCCGAAACCGAGGGTCCATAGATACGCAGTATTTT
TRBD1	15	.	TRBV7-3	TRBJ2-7	CASSSLRDRGYEQYF	TGTGCCAGCAGTTCTCTCCGGGACAGGGGTTACGAGCAGTACTTC
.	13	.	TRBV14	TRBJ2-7	CASSLPRGYEQYF	TGTGCCAGCAGCCTACCCAGGGGTTACGAGCAGTACTTC
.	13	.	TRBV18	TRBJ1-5	CASSLTGDQPQHF	TGTGCCAGCTCACTTACCGGGGATCAGCCCCAGCATTTT
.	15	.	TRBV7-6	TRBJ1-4	CASSLLGGSNEKLFF	TGTGCCAGCAGCTTACTAGGAGGGAGTAATGAAAAACTGTTTTTT
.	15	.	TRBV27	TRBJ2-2	CASSFLDRKTGELFF	TGTGCCAGCAGTTTTTTGGACAGAAAAACCGGGGAGCTGTTTTTT
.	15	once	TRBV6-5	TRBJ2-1	CASRLGLSSHNEQFF	TGTGCCAGCAGACTCGGACTCTCTTCGCACAATGAGCAGTTCTTC
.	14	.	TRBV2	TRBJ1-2	CASTLQSQGPGYTF	TGTGCCAGCACCTTACAGTCCCAGGGGCCTGGCTACACCTTC
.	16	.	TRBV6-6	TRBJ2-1	CASSYSRGSGWDEQFF	TGTGCCAGCAGTTACTCGAGAGGTAGCGGTTGGGATGAGCAGTTCTTC
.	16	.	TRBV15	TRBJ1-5	CATSPGVSSGNQPQHF	TGTGCCACCAGCCCGGGTGTGTCCTCTGGCAATCAGCCCCAGCATTTT
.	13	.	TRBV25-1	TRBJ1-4	CASRGSPNEKLFF	TGTGCCAGCCGAGGGTCTCCTAATGAAAAACTGTTTTTT
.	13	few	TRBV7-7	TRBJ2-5	CASSRDWRETQYF	TGTGCTAGCAGCCGTGACTGGCGGGAGACCCAGTACTTC
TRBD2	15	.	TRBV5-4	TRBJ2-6	CASSRGGDGANVLTF	TGTGCCAGCTCCCGTGGGGGGGATGGGGCCAACGTCCTGACTTTC
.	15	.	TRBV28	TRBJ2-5	CASTLGGRGQETQYF	TGTGCCAGCACCCTTGGGGGGCGGGGCCAAGAGACCCAGTACTTC
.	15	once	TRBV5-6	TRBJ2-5	CASSLGGAIQETQYF	TGTGCCAGCAGCTTGGGAGGGGCAATCCAAGAGACCCAGTACTTC
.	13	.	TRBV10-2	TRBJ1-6	CASSESVGSPLHF	TGCGCCAGCAGTGAGTCGGTAGGGTCACCCCTCCACTTT
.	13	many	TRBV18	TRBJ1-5	CASSPRGEQPQHF	TGTGCCAGCTCACCACGAGGGGAACAGCCCCAGCATTTT
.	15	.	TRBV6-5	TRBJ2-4	CASSYPEVGGNIQYF	TGTGCCAGCAGTTACCCTGAAGTTGGAGGAAACATTCAGTACTTC
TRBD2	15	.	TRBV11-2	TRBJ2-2	CASSITGGHTGELFF	TGTGCCAGCAGCATTACGGGGGGGCACACCGGGGAGCTGTTTTTT
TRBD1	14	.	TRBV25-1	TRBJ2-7	CASSLTSDRVEQYF	TGTGCCAGCAGCCTTACCTCGGACAGGGTCGAGCAGTACTTC
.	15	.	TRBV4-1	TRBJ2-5	CASSQDDRTGETQYF	TGCGCCAGCAGCCAAGATGACCGTACGGGGGAGACCCAGTACTTC
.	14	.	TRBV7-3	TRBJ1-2	CASSPLGTKDGYTF	TGTGCCAGCAGCCCCTTAGGGACAAAAGATGGCTACACCTTC
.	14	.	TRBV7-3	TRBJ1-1	CASSLRQEDTEAFF	TGTGCCAGCAGCTTAAGACAGGAGGACACTGAAGCTTTCTTT
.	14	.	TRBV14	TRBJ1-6	CASSHTTANSPLHF	TGTGCCAGCAGCCATACTACAGCAAATTCACCCCTCCACTTT
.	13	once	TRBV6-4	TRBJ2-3	CASSDSDTDTQYF	TGTGCCAGCAGTGACAGTGACACAGATACGCAGTATTTT